These 5 T cell receptor beta chains originate from one sample sequenced in a study of beta chain features in type 1 diabetes. Study outcomes and limitations: People with Type 1 diabetes carried modestly yet significantly shorter TCRB CDR3s in all four CD4+ subsets.

Reverse transcribing all isolated RNA meant expressed TCRB transcripts were sequenced. Libraries were prepared by immunoSEQ multiplex PCR; TCRdb keeps only in-frame clonotypes and omits some of them. The data contain 250,000 to 300,000 clones, approximately 24% of them singletons. Their antigens remain unidentified. Source material: naive CD4+ T cells from blood. These receptors were obtained from a woman in her twenties or thirties with type 1 diabetes.

In this sample, this clone turned up a few times. V is TRBV7-9 and J is TRBJ2-7, with TRBD2 matching over 7 bases. From germline, CDR1 is SEHNR and CDR2 FQNEAQ (reference sequence). This CDR3 is 15 amino acids long. Trimming removed 5 bases from V and 2 bases from J; junction bases left unmatched: 9. The CDR3 protein is CASSALRGRTYEQYF. CDR3 bases: TGTGCCAGCAGCGCCCTTCGCGGGAGAACCTACGAGCAGTACTTC.

The chain combines TRBV18 with TRBJ2-7, with 12 bases lining up with TRBD2. From germline, CDR1 is KGHSH and CDR2 LQKENI. Germline trimming cut 3 bases from V and 4 bases from J; bases unmatched to any gene: 4. CDR3 length: 15 amino acids. CDR3 residues: CASSPTTSGRYEQYF. CDR3 DNA: TGTGCCAGCTCACCTACGACTAGCGGGAGATACGAGCAGTACTTC.

The rearrangement uses TRBV7-3 and TRBJ2-1; TRBD2 is a possible D gene (5 bases). This CDR3 is 15 amino acids long. V was trimmed by 2 bases and J by 3 bases, leaving 11 bases between them. Germline V gene lookup returns CDR1 SGHTA and CDR2 FQGTGA. The CDR3 region has the DNA TGTGCCAGCAGCTTATCAAGCGGAAACTACAATGAGCAGTTCTTC. It encodes CASSLSSGNYNEQFF.

This chain connects TRBV5-1 to TRBJ2-3; 9 nucleotides match TRBD1. With 0 bases clipped from V and 2 bases from J, the junction kept 4 bases outside the gene matches. The CDR3 covers 16 residues. Germline V CDR1 and CDR2: SGHRS, YFSETQ. DNA of the CDR3: TGCGCCAGCAGCTTGGGGGGACAGGGTGCCACAGATACGCAGTATTTT. Protein product: CASSLGGQGATDTQYF.

There are a few counts of this clone. The rearrangement uses TRBV29-1 and TRBJ2-1; 9 bases line up with TRBD2. Germline V gene sequence: CDR1 SQVTM, CDR2 ANQGSEA. The V segment lost 2 bases and the J segment 2 bases; nucleotides outside the gene matches: 7. The CDR3 consists of 16 residues. This CDR3 reads CSVEILGGRAYNEQFF. As DNA, the CDR3 is TGCAGCGTTGAAATCCTTGGCGGGAGGGCCTACAATGAGCAGTTCTTC.